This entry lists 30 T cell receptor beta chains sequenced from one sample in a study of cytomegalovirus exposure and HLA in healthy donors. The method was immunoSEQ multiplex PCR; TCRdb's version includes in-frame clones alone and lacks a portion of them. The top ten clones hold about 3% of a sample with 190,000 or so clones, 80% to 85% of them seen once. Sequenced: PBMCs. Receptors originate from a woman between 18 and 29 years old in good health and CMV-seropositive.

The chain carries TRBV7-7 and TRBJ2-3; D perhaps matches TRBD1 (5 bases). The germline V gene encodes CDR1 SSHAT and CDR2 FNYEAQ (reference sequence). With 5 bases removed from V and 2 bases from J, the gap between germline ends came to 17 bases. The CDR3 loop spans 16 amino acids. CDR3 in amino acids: CASSPTLRTFTDTQYF. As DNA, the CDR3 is TGTGCCAGCAGCCCTACCCTCAGGACATTCACAGATACGCAGTATTTT.

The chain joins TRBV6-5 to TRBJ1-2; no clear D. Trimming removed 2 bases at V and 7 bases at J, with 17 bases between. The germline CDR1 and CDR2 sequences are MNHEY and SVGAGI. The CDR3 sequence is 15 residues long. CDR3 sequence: CASSYLGSRGSGYTF. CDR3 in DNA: TGTGCCAGCAGTTACCTAGGTTCCCGAGGCTCTGGCTACACCTTC.

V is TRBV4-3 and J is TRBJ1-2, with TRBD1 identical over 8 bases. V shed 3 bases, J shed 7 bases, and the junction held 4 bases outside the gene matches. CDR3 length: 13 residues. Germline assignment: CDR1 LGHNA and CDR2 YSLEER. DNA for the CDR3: TGCGCCAGCAGCCAGACAGGGGCTAGTGGCTACACCTTC. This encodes CASSQTGASGYTF.

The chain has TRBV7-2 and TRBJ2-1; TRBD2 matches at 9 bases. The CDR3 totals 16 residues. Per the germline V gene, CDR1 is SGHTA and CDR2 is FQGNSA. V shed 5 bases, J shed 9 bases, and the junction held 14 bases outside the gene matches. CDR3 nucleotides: TGTGCCAGCAGCCGAGCGTTGGGCGGGGGGGCCGGTGAGCAGTTCTTC. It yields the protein CASSRALGGGAGEQFF.

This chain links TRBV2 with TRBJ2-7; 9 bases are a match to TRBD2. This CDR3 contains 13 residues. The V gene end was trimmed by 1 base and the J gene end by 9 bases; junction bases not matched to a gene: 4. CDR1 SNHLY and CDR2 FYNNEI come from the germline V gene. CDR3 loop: CASSEGSGGSQYF. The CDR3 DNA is TGTGCCAGCAGTGAAGGTAGCGGGGGTTCGCAGTACTTC.

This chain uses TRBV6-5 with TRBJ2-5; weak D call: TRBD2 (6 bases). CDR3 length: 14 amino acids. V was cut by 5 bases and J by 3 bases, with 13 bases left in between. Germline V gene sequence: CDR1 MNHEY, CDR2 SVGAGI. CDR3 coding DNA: TGTGCCAGCAGTCCGAGATGGGGGGAAGAGACCCAGTACTTC. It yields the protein CASSPRWGEETQYF.

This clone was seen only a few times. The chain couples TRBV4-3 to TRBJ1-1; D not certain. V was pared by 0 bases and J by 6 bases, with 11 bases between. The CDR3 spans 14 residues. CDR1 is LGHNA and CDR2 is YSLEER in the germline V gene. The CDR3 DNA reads TGCGCCAGCAGCCAAGATGGGGAGAGGGCTGAAGCTTTCTTT. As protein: CASSQDGERAEAFF.

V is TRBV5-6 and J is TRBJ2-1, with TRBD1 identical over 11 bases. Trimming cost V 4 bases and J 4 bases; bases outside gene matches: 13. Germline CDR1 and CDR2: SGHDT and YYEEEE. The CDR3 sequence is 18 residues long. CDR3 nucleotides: TGTGCCAGCAGCACCCGGGACAGGGGGGCCCTGACGTACAATGAGCAGTTCTTC. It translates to CASSTRDRGALTYNEQFF.

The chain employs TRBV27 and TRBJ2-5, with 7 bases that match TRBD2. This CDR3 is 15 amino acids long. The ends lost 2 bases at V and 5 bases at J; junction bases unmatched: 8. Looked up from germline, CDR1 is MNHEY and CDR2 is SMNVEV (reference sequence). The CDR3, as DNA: TGTGCCAGCAGTTTAATGGGGGGGGGAGGGGAGACCCAGTACTTC. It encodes CASSLMGGGGETQYF.

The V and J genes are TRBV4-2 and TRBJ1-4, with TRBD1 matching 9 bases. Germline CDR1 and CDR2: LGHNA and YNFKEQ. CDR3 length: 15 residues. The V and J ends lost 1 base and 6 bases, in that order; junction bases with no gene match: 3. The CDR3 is CASSQGDRADEKLFF. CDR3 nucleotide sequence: TGTGCCAGCAGCCAAGGGGACAGGGCGGATGAAAAACTGTTTTTT.

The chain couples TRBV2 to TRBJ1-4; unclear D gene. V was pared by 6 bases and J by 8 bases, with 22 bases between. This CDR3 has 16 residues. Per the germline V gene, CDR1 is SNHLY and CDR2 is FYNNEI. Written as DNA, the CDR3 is TGTGCCAGCAGAGGTGGGAGAGAAAAGTTGGGAGAAAAACTGTTTTTT. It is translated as CASRGGREKLGEKLFF.

DNA for the CDR3: TGTGCCAGCAGTGACCGCCAGGGATCGGCCAATGAGCAGTTCTTC. Residues: CASSDRQGSANEQFF. The chain recombines TRBV6-1 with TRBJ2-1; D is perhaps TRBD1 (5 bases). V lost 3 bases, J lost 6 bases, and 15 bases lay in between. The CDR3 contains 15 residues. Looked up from germline, CDR1 is MNHNS and CDR2 is SASEGT.

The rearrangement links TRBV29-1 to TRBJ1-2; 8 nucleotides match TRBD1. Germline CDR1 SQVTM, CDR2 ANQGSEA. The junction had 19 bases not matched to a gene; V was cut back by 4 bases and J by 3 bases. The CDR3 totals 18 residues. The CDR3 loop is CSVGGYGTGRTQHYGYTF. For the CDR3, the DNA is TGCAGCGTTGGGGGATACGGGACAGGCCGCACGCAACACTATGGCTACACCTTC.

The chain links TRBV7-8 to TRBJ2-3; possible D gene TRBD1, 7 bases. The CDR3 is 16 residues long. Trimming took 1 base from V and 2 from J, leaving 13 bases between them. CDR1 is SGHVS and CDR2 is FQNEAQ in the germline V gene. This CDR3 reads CASSLGVRGDTDTQYF. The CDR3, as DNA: TGTGCCAGCAGCTTAGGTGTCAGGGGGGACACAGATACGCAGTATTTT. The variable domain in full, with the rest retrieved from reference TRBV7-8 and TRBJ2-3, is GAGVSQSPRYKVAKRGQDVALRCDPISGHVSLFWYQQALGQGPEFLTYFQNEAQLDKSGLPSDRFFAERPEGSVSTLKIQRTQQEDSAVYLCASSLGVRGDTDTQYFGPGTRLTVL.

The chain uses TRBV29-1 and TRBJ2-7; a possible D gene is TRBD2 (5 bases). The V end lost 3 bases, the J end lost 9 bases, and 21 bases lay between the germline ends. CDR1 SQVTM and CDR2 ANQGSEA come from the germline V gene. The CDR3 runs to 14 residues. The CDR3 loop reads CSVDYEGSPRVQYF. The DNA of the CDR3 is TGCAGCGTTGATTATGAGGGCAGCCCACGGGTGCAGTACTTC.

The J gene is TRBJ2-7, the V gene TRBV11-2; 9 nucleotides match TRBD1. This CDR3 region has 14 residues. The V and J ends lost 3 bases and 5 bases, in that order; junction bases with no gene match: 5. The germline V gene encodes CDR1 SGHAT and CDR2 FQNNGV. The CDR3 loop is CASSLGTGLNEQYF. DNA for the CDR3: TGTGCCAGCAGCTTGGGGACAGGGTTGAACGAGCAGTACTTC. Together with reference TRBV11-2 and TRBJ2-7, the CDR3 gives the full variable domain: EAGVAQSPRYKIIEKRQSVAFWCNPISGHATLYWYQQILGQGPKLLIQFQNNGVVDDSQLPKDRFSAERLKGVDSTLKIQPAKLEDSAVYLCASSLGTGLNEQYFGPGTRLTVT.

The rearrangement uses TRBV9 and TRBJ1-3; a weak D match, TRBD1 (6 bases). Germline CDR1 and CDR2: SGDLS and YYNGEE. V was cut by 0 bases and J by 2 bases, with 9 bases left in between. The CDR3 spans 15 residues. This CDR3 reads CASSVARGAGNTIYF. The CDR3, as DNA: TGTGCCAGCAGCGTAGCCAGGGGCGCTGGAAACACCATATATTTT.

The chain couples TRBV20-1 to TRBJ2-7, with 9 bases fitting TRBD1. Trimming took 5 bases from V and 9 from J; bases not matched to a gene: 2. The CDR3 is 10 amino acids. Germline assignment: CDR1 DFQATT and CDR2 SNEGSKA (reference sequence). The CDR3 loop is CSAVGQGQYF. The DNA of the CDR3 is TGCAGTGCTGTGGGACAGGGGCAGTACTTC.

The CDR3 loop reads CASSEAGRSNTIYF. CDR3 nucleotide sequence: TGTGCCAGCAGTGAAGCGGGCAGGTCAAACACCATATATTTT. The chain links TRBV6-1 to TRBJ1-3, with D unresolved. CDR3 length equals 14 residues. The germline V gene has CDR1 MNHNS and CDR2 SASEGT. The germline V and J ends were trimmed by 0 bases and 6 bases, with 9 bases remaining between them.

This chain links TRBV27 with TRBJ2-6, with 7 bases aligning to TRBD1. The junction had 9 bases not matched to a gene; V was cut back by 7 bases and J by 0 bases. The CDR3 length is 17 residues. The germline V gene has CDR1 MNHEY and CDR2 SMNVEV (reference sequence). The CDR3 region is CASKHRDRNSGANVLTF. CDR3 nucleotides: TGTGCCAGCAAACACCGGGACAGAAACTCTGGGGCCAACGTCCTGACTTTC. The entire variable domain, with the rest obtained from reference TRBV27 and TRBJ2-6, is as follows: EAQVTQNPRYLITVTGKKLTVTCSQNMNHEYMSWYRQDPGLGLRQIYYSMNVEVTDKGDVPEGYKVSRKEKRNFPLILESPSPNQTSLYFCASKHRDRNSGANVLTFGAGSRLTVL.

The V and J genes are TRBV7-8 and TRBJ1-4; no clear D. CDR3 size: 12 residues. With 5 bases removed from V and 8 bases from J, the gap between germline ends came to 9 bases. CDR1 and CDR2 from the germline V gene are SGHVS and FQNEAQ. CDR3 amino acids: CASSRRGEKLFF. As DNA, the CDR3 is TGTGCCAGCAGCCGGCGGGGAGAAAAACTGTTTTTT. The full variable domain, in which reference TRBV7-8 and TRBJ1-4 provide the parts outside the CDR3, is GAGVSQSPRYKVAKRGQDVALRCDPISGHVSLFWYQQALGQGPEFLTYFQNEAQLDKSGLPSDRFFAERPEGSVSTLKIQRTQQEDSAVYLCASSRRGEKLFFGSGTQLSVL.

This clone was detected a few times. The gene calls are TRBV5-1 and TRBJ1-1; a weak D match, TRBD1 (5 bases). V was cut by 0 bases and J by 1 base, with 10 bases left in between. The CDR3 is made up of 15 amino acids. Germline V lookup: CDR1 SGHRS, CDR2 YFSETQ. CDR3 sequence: CASSLVAGGNTEAFF. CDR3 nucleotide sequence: TGCGCCAGCAGCTTGGTCGCCGGGGGGAACACTGAAGCTTTCTTT.

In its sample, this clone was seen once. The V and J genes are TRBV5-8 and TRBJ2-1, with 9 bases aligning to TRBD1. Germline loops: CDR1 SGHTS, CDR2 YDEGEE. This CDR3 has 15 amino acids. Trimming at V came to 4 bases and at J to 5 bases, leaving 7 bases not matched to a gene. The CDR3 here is CASSVGTGRNNEQFF. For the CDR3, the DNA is TGTGCCAGCAGCGTGGGGACAGGGCGCAACAATGAGCAGTTCTTC.

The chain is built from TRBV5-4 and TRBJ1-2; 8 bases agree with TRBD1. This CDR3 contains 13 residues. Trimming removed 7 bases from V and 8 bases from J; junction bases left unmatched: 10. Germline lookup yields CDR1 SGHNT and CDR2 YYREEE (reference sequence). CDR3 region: CASAVDRDGGYTF. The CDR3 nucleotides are TGTGCCAGCGCGGTGGACAGGGATGGGGGCTACACCTTC.

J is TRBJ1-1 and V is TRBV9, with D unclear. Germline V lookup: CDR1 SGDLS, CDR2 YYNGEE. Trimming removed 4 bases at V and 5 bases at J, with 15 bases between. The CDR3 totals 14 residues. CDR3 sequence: CASSPRRSGTEAFF. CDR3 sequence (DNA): TGTGCCAGCAGCCCCCGAAGGTCCGGGACTGAAGCTTTCTTT.

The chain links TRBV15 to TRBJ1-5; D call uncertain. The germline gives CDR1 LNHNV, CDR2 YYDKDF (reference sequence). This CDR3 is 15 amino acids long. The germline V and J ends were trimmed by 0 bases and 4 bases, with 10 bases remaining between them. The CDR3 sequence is CATSRDRGKNQPQHF. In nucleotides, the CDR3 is TGTGCCACCAGCAGAGATCGCGGCAAAAATCAGCCCCAGCATTTT.

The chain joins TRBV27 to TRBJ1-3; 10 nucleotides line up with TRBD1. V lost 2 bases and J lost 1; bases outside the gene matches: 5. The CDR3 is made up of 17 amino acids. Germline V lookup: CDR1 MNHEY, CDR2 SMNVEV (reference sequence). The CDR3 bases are TGTGCCAGCAGTTTACGGACAGGGGGGTTTTCTGGAAACACCATATATTTT. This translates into CASSLRTGGFSGNTIYF.

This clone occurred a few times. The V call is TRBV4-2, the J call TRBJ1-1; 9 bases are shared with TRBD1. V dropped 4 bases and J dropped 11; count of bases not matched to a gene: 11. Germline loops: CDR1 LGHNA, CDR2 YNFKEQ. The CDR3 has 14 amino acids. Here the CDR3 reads CASSRTGQGFGAFF. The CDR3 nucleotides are TGTGCCAGCAGCCGGACGGGACAGGGCTTCGGGGCTTTCTTT.

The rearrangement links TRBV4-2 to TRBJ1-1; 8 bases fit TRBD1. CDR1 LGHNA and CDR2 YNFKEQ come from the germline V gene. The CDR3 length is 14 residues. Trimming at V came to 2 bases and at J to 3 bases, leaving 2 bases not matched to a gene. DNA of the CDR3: TGTGCCAGCAGCCAACCGGGACAGGACACTGAAGCTTTCTTT. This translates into CASSQPGQDTEAFF.

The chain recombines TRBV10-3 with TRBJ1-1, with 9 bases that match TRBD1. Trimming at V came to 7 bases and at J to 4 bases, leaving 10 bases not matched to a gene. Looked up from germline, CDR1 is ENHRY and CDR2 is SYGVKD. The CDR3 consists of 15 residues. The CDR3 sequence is CAIKSPGQGGTEAFF. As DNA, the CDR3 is TGTGCCATCAAATCACCGGGACAGGGCGGCACTGAAGCTTTCTTT.